Listed here are 23 T cell receptor beta chains from one sample, sequenced in a study of blood T cell repertoires in COVID-19. The method was immunoSEQ multiplex PCR; TCRdb's version includes in-frame clones alone and lacks a portion of them. The sample records 150,000 to 200,000 clones, 70% to 85% being singletons. The sequencing input was peripheral blood. These receptors were obtained from a woman older than 75 with acute or convalescent COVID-19.

The chain employs TRBV27 and TRBJ1-1, with TRBD1 matching over 7 bases. Germline V gene lookup returns CDR1 MNHEY and CDR2 SMNVEV (reference sequence). V lost 6 bases and J lost 0; bases outside the gene matches: 4. This CDR3 has 14 amino acids. The CDR3 DNA follows: TGTGCCAGCAGACCGGGACAGATGAACACTGAAGCTTTCTTT. This translates into CASRPGQMNTEAFF.

The rearrangement joins TRBV6-2 or TRBV6-3 to TRBJ1-2; possibly TRBD1 for D (5 bases). Deletions cut 4 bases from V and 8 bases from J, with 26 bases between. Germline-derived CDR1 and CDR2 are MNHEY and SVGEGT. The CDR3 has 17 residues. Here the CDR3 DNA reads TGTGCCAGCAGTTCGATCACCCCGGGACTGCTAGGGCGAGGCTACACCTTC. Encoded protein: CASSSITPGLLGRGYTF.

V is TRBV21-1 and J is TRBJ1-3; the D segment call TRBD1 is taken from the table without a DNA check. TRBV21-1 is marked as a pseudogene. The CDR3 is 16 residues long. CDR3 loop: CASSKKGTVSGNTIYF. Written as DNA, the CDR3 is TGTGCCAGCAGCAAAAAAGGGACAGTGAGTGGAAACACCATATATTTT.

The J gene is TRBJ1-4, the V gene TRBV5-6; tentative D call: TRBD1 (5 bases). Trimming stripped 2 bases from V and 8 bases from J, with 13 bases between. CDR1 SGHDT and CDR2 YYEEEE come from the germline V gene. The CDR3 spans 14 residues. CDR3 DNA: TGTGCCAGCAGCTTAGTGGGAGGGGAGGAAAAACTGTTTTTT. It specifies CASSLVGGEEKLFF.

This clone was counted between two and nine times. The rearrangement links TRBV12-5 to TRBJ2-7, with D tentatively TRBD2 (6 bases). The germline gives CDR1 LGHNT, CDR2 FRNRAP. Trimming left V 9 bases short and J 2 bases short, with 11 bases between. This CDR3 is 12 amino acids long. In DNA form, the CDR3 reads TGTGCTAGGAACCAGCGGGCCTACGAGCAGTACTTC. Its translation is CARNQRAYEQYF.

The DNA of the CDR3 is TGCGCCAGCAGCCAAGCCTCGACAGGGAACACTGAAGCTTTCTTT. It yields the protein CASSQASTGNTEAFF. This sequence joins TRBV4-1 and TRBJ1-1; a possible D gene is TRBD1 (6 bases). This CDR3 comprises 15 residues. The V gene's germline CDR1 is MGHRA and CDR2 YSYEKL. V was trimmed by 1 base and J by 1 base, leaving 10 bases between them.

This clone was observed a single time. The chain recombines TRBV11-3 with TRBJ2-2; 7 nucleotides agree with TRBD2. V lost 7 bases and J lost 2; bases outside the gene matches: 4. The CDR3 extends over 14 amino acids. The germline CDR1 and CDR2 sequences are SGHNT and YENEEA. The CDR3 bases are TGTGCCAGCAAAGCGGGGACTAACACCGGGGAGCTGTTTTTT. Translating it yields CASKAGTNTGELFF.

The count of this clone is one. The rearrangement uses TRBV25-1 and TRBJ1-2; possible D gene TRBD1, 5 bases. CDR3 length: 13 residues. Deletions cut 6 bases from V and 4 bases from J, with 12 bases between. Per germline, CDR1 MGHDK and CDR2 SYGVNS. The CDR3 bases are TGTGCCAGCAGCGCGGGGGACTTCTATGGCTACACCTTC. Encoded protein: CASSAGDFYGYTF.

The V call is TRBV7-9, the J call TRBJ2-5; perhaps TRBD1 as D (7 bases). With 5 bases removed from V and 0 bases from J, the gap between germline ends came to 13 bases. CDR3 length equals 15 residues. CDR1 and CDR2 (germline): SEHNR, FQNEAQ (reference sequence). The CDR3 region has the DNA TGTGCCAGCAGCGGGCGGGACAGTCACCAAGAGACCCAGTACTTC. It encodes CASSGRDSHQETQYF.

In its sample, this clone was seen once. This rearrangement joins TRBV15 to TRBJ2-2; D is possibly TRBD2 (6 bases). This CDR3 spans 13 amino acids. In germline, CDR1 is LNHNV, CDR2 YYDKDF (reference sequence). V dropped 6 bases and J dropped 4 bases, with 9 bases sitting between them. The chain's CDR3 is CATSVGGTGELFF. CDR3 in DNA: TGTGCCACCAGTGTCGGGGGCACCGGGGAGCTGTTTTTT. The whole variable domain, remainder taken from reference TRBV15 and TRBJ2-2, is DAMVIQNPRYQVTQFGKPVTLSCSQTLNHNVMYWYQQKSSQAPKLLFHYYDKDFNNEADTPDNFQSRRPNTSFCFLDIRSPGLGDTAMYLCATSVGGTGELFFGEGSRLTVL.

The chain couples TRBV6-5 to TRBJ1-2; D is possibly TRBD1 (5 bases). Trimming removed 7 bases at V and 2 bases at J, with 17 bases between. CDR3 length: 15 residues. Germline-derived CDR1 and CDR2 are MNHEY and SVGAGI. The CDR3 DNA follows: TGTGCCAGCACCTCCCTCGGGCGGGGGAACTATGGCTACACCTTC. Protein sequence: CASTSLGRGNYGYTF.

Written as DNA, the CDR3 is TGTGCCAGCAGCTTGGAGAGGACAGGGGGCCGGCAGCCCCAGCATTTT. This encodes CASSLERTGGRQPQHF. J is TRBJ1-5 and V is TRBV5-8; 11 positions match TRBD1. The CDR3 sequence is 16 residues long. V shed 0 bases and J 7 bases; nucleotides not matched to a gene: 6. Germline V CDR1 and CDR2: SGHTS, YDEGEE.

This clone occurred once. Here the CDR3 reads CASSPGQGSTDTQYF. DNA for the CDR3: TGTGCCAGCTCACCCGGACAGGGCAGCACAGATACGCAGTATTTT. The rearrangement uses TRBV18 and TRBJ2-3; 8 positions match TRBD1. The CDR3 consists of 15 residues. From germline, CDR1 is KGHSH and CDR2 LQKENI. With 3 bases clipped from V and 0 bases from J, the junction kept 2 bases outside the gene matches. Supplemented by reference TRBV18 and TRBJ2-3, the full variable domain reads NAGVMQNPRHLVRRRGQEARLRCSPMKGHSHVYWYRQLPEEGLKFMVYLQKENIIDESGMPKERFSAEFPKEGPSILRIQQVVRGDSAAYFCASSPGQGSTDTQYFGPGTRLTVL.

V and J are TRBV10-2 and TRBJ1-6, with TRBD1 as a possible D gene (5 bases). V was trimmed by 10 bases and J by 12 bases, leaving 22 bases between them. This CDR3 is built from 14 residues. Germline-derived CDR1 and CDR2 are WSHSY and SAAADI. CDR3 bases: TGCGCCACGGGGACTTCTGAATTCCGAGAACCCCTCCACTTT. Its translation is CATGTSEFREPLHF.

CDR3: CASSSSGTSSNEQFF. CDR3 nucleotides: TGTGCCAGTAGTTCCTCCGGGACTAGCTCCAATGAGCAGTTCTTC. The chain uses TRBV19 and TRBJ2-1, with TRBD2 identical over 9 bases. CDR1 is LNHDA and CDR2 is SQIVND in the germline V gene (reference sequence). The V and J ends lost 5 bases and 6 bases, in that order; junction bases with no gene match: 8. The CDR3 has 15 amino acids.

The V gene is TRBV11-2, the J gene TRBJ2-3; D gene ambiguous. Per the germline V gene, CDR1 is SGHAT and CDR2 is FQNNGV. V shed 1 base and J shed 0 bases, with 8 bases lying between them. The CDR3 extends over 15 amino acids. The CDR3 spells CASSLGPGSTDTQYF. The CDR3 bases are TGTGCCAGCAGCTTAGGGCCGGGTAGCACAGATACGCAGTATTTT. The full variable domain, with the rest looked up from reference TRBV11-2 and TRBJ2-3, is EAGVAQSPRYKIIEKRQSVAFWCNPISGHATLYWYQQILGQGPKLLIQFQNNGVVDDSQLPKDRFSAERLKGVDSTLKIQPAKLEDSAVYLCASSLGPGSTDTQYFGPGTRLTVL.

This rearrangement joins TRBV2 to TRBJ2-7, with a tentative D call TRBD1 (6 bases). V lost 5 bases to trimming and J lost 0 bases, with 11 bases between them. The germline CDR1 and CDR2 sequences are SNHLY and FYNNEI. This CDR3 comprises 14 residues. Written as DNA, the CDR3 is TGTGCCAGCAGTAAATACAGGGACTCCTACGAGCAGTACTTC. Protein sequence: CASSKYRDSYEQYF.

This clone was observed a handful of times. The chain uses TRBV6-6 and TRBJ1-2, with 8 bases identical to TRBD1. The CDR3 sequence is 13 residues long. Germline V lookup: CDR1 MNHNY, CDR2 SVGAGI (reference sequence). V was clipped by 6 bases and J by 7 bases; unmatched bases: 7. CDR3 protein: CASSLGQGGGYTF. In DNA, the CDR3 is TGTGCCAGCAGCCTCGGACAGGGCGGTGGCTACACCTTC.

This rearrangement joins TRBV7-9 to TRBJ1-1; D gene ambiguous. Trimming shortened V by 5 bases and J by 1 base, and 17 bases separated the two germline ends. The germline gives CDR1 SEHNR, CDR2 FQNEAQ (reference sequence). CDR3 length equals 16 residues. The CDR3 region is CASSPNGRRGNTEAFF. The CDR3 bases are TGTGCCAGCAGCCCAAACGGGAGGCGAGGGAACACTGAAGCTTTCTTT.

The chain recombines TRBV7-3 with TRBJ2-2; a weak D match, TRBD2 (5 bases). V lost 5 bases to trimming and J lost 2 bases, with 12 bases between them. The CDR3 has 15 amino acids. Germline V CDR1 and CDR2: SGHTA, FQGTGA. Here the CDR3 reads CASSPGRENTGELFF. CDR3 bases: TGTGCCAGCAGCCCCGGACGGGAAAACACCGGGGAGCTGTTTTTT. The entire variable domain, with the rest obtained from reference TRBV7-3 and TRBJ2-2, is as follows: GAGVSQTPSNKVTEKGKYVELRCDPISGHTALYWYRQSLGQGPEFLIYFQGTGAADDSGLPNDRFFAVRPEGSVSTLKIQRTERGDSAVYLCASSPGRENTGELFFGEGSRLTVL.

This clone turned up a few times. This chain uses TRBV5-6 with TRBJ1-3; no clear D gene. This CDR3 contains 16 residues. Between the trimmed V and J ends, which lost 0 bases and 4 bases, there was a span of 14 bases. Germline lookup yields CDR1 SGHDT and CDR2 YYEEEE. The CDR3 region is CASSLAGSPSGNTIYF. DNA for the CDR3: TGTGCCAGCAGCTTGGCCGGCTCACCTAGCGGAAACACCATATATTTT.

The chain carries TRBV18 and TRBJ1-2; no reliable D call. With 6 bases removed from V and 3 bases from J, the gap between germline ends came to 14 bases. Germline assignment: CDR1 KGHSH and CDR2 LQKENI. This CDR3 has 14 residues. The CDR3, as DNA: TGTGCCAGCTCGGGAAGGACGGGAGACTATGGCTACACCTTC. It encodes CASSGRTGDYGYTF.

V is TRBV7-2 and J is TRBJ2-7, with D maybe TRBD2 (7 bases). With 0 bases removed from V and 3 bases from J, the gap between germline ends came to 18 bases. From germline, CDR1 is SGHTA and CDR2 FQGNSA. The length of the CDR3 is 17 residues. The CDR3 sequence: CASSLAQAGAIFYEQYF. As DNA, the CDR3 is TGTGCCAGCAGCTTAGCGCAGGCGGGGGCCATATTCTACGAGCAGTACTTC.